The text below deals with one T cell receptor beta chain. The sample originates from a study of monozygotic twins with inflammatory bowel disease. Germline CDR1 and CDR2: SGHTA and FQGNSA. The CDR3 has 15 residues. TCRdb reanalyzed the 5' RACE reads, giving one entry per CDR3 protein sequence and no DNA. The table lists about 200,000 distinct CDR3 sequences. The sequenced material came from blood. The V call is TRBV7-2, the J call TRBJ1-2; TCRdb lists TRBD1, though no DNA is available to test this call. This receptor was identified in a human donor with ulcerative colitis or Crohn's disease, or a healthy co-twin of an affected twin (not recorded which). This CDR3 is CASSLQRQTNYGYTF.